The 28 T cell receptor beta chains in this list originate from one sample, sequenced in a study of blood T cell repertoires in COVID-19. Using immunoSEQ multiplex PCR, the repertoire was profiled, and TCRdb retains in-frame clones only, with some absent. The table has 250,000 or so clones, roughly nine tenths seen once. The sequencing input was PBMCs or T cells enriched from blood (not recorded which). The source of these receptors is a human donor in a cohort exposed to, infected with or recovered from COVID-19 (not recorded which). The donor label of this sample is uncertain.

The chain couples TRBV9 to TRBJ2-1, with D tentatively TRBD1 (6 bases). The CDR3 totals 15 residues. The V and J ends lost 6 bases and 5 bases respectively, with 18 bases between them. Germline lookup yields CDR1 SGDLS and CDR2 YYNGEE. CDR3 DNA: TGTGCCAGCACCGCAGTACAGGGAGCGGACAATGAGCAGTTCTTC. This gives the protein CASTAVQGADNEQFF. The full variable domain, rest sourced from reference TRBV9 and TRBJ2-1, is DSGVTQTPKHLITATGQRVTLRCSPRSGDLSVYWYQQSLDQGLQFLIQYYNGEERAKGNILERFSAQQFPDLHSELNLSSLELGDSALYFCASTAVQGADNEQFFGPGTRLTVL.

V gene TRBV4-1 combines with J gene TRBJ2-7; D is unresolved. CDR1 MGHRA and CDR2 YSYEKL come from the germline V gene. This CDR3 comprises 13 residues. V was cut by 1 base and J by 2 bases, with 6 bases left in between. The CDR3, as DNA: TGCGCCAGCAGCCAAGGGGCTACCTACGAGCAGTACTTC. Encoded protein: CASSQGATYEQYF.

This chain uses TRBV29-1 with TRBJ2-4; the match to TRBD2 covers 14 bases. This CDR3 has 16 residues. Germline-derived CDR1 and CDR2 are SQVTM and ANQGSEA. V shed 7 bases, J shed 7 bases, and the junction held 12 bases outside the gene matches. The CDR3 here is CSASGLAGAWMNIQYF. CDR3 bases: TGCAGCGCCTCGGGACTAGCGGGGGCCTGGATGAACATTCAGTACTTC.

The CDR3 region is CASSVLAGTSTHNEQFF. The DNA for the CDR3 is TGCGCCAGCAGCGTCCTAGCGGGGACGAGCACTCACAATGAGCAGTTCTTC. The J gene is TRBJ2-1, the V gene TRBV5-1; 9 nucleotides align to TRBD2. Germline V gives CDR1 SGHRS, CDR2 YFSETQ. CDR3 size: 17 residues. After removal of 4 bases from V and 5 bases from J, the junction contained 13 bases not matched to a gene.

The table lists this clone with a few counts. CDR3 DNA sequence: TGTGCCAGCAGTTGGGCACGGACCTACGAGCAGTACTTC. Translated, it gives CASSWARTYEQYF. The rearrangement links TRBV27 to TRBJ2-7; unclear D gene. CDR1 is MNHEY and CDR2 is SMNVEV in the germline V gene (reference sequence). This CDR3 region has 13 residues. V gave up 4 bases and J gave up 2 bases, with 9 bases separating them.

V usage is TRBV5-4 and J usage is TRBJ1-1, with D possibly TRBD1 on 6 matching bases. The CDR3 loop spans 15 amino acids. In germline, CDR1 is SGHNT, CDR2 YYREEE (reference sequence). The V end was cut by 0 bases, the J end by 5 bases, with 14 bases between. The CDR3 DNA is TGTGCCAGCAGCTTGGCGGGGGGCGCGAGGACTGAAGCTTTCTTT. Translated: CASSLAGGARTEAFF.

The chain links TRBV5-1 to TRBJ2-1; 8 bases agree with TRBD2. CDR3 length: 14 residues. Trimming cost V 3 bases and J 9 bases; bases outside gene matches: 8. The germline CDR1 and CDR2 sequences are SGHRS and YFSETQ. Here the CDR3 reads CASSYDGGASEQFF. The CDR3 region has the DNA TGCGCCAGCAGCTATGACGGGGGGGCAAGTGAGCAGTTCTTC.

The rearrangement uses TRBV2 and TRBJ2-5; maybe TRBD1 (8 bases). CDR1 is SNHLY and CDR2 is FYNNEI in the germline V gene. V was cut by 6 bases and J by 7 bases, with 18 bases left in between. CDR3 length: 14 residues. In nucleotides, the CDR3 is TGTGCCAGCAGGATCGACAGGGGAGGGGGGACCCAGTACTTC. This translates into CASRIDRGGGTQYF. The full variable domain, in which reference TRBV2 and TRBJ2-5 provide the parts outside the CDR3, is EPEVTQTPSHQVTQMGQEVILRCVPISNHLYFYWYRQILGQKVEFLVSFYNNEISEKSEIFDDQFSVERPDGSNFTLKIRSTKLEDSAMYFCASRIDRGGGTQYFGPGTRLLVL.

The chain combines TRBV7-2 with TRBJ1-1, with unresolved D. The germline CDR1 and CDR2 sequences are SGHTA and FQGNSA. The CDR3 sequence is 13 residues long. V was trimmed by 1 base and J by 3 bases, leaving 6 bases between them. In DNA, the CDR3 is TGTGCCAGCAGCTTAGACGGGGACACTGAAGCTTTCTTT. Translated: CASSLDGDTEAFF.

To note about this clone: A read error may account for a junction end that differs from germline. This chain links TRBV10-3 with TRBJ1-6; D unresolved. The CDR3 sequence is 16 residues long. CDR1 and CDR2 (germline): ENHRY, SYGVKD. The DNA of the CDR3 is TGTGCCATCAGTCAGTCGAGTTTGGGCCCGCTCTCACCCCTCCACTTT. Protein sequence: CAISQSSLGPLSPLHF.

The chain has TRBV19 and TRBJ1-4; a possible D gene is TRBD1 (5 bases). Deletions cut 3 bases from V and 0 bases from J, with 8 bases between. This CDR3 comprises 15 residues. Germline CDR1 and CDR2: LNHDA and SQIVND (reference sequence). The CDR3 sequence: CASSIRDSTNEKLFF. DNA of the CDR3: TGTGCCAGTAGTATCAGGGACTCAACTAATGAAAAACTGTTTTTT.

The V call is TRBV5-4, the J call TRBJ1-6; the D gene is possibly TRBD1 (5 bases). Trimming removed 5 bases from V and 3 bases from J, with 15 bases in between. This CDR3 is 16 amino acids long. Germline assignment: CDR1 SGHNT and CDR2 YYREEE (reference sequence). CDR3 nucleotide sequence: TGTGCCAGCAGATCTGACAGTGCTTTCTATAATTCACCCCTCCACTTT. This gives the protein CASRSDSAFYNSPLHF.

The gene calls are TRBV30 and TRBJ1-5, with TRBD1 matching over 8 bases. The CDR3 spans 16 residues. The junction had 11 bases not matched to a gene; V was cut back by 2 bases and J by 5 bases. Germline assignment: CDR1 GTSNPN and CDR2 SVGIG (reference sequence). DNA of the CDR3: TGTGCCTGGAGTCAACCCAGGGGGCGCCTCGATCAGCCCCAGCATTTT. Translated: CAWSQPRGRLDQPQHF.

V gene TRBV16 combines with J gene TRBJ1-5; D call uncertain. This CDR3 contains 15 residues. Germline loops: CDR1 KGHSY, CDR2 FQNENV. Trimming stripped 2 bases from V and 5 bases from J, with 13 bases between. The CDR3 sequence: CASSQMGGVDQPQHF. DNA of the CDR3: TGTGCCAGCAGCCAAATGGGAGGAGTTGATCAGCCCCAGCATTTT.

This clone occurred once. V usage is TRBV7-9 and J usage is TRBJ2-7, with D perhaps TRBD2 (5 bases). This CDR3 contains 15 residues. Trimming cost V 5 bases and J 0 bases, with 14 bases left between them. Germline V gives CDR1 SEHNR, CDR2 FQNEAQ (reference sequence). CDR3 nucleotide sequence: TGTGCCAGCAGCCCGGCCGAGGCGGGCTCCTACGAGCAGTACTTC. It is translated as CASSPAEAGSYEQYF.

The chain recombines TRBV9 with TRBJ2-7; the match to TRBD1 covers 7 bases. V was clipped by 0 bases and J by 0 bases; unmatched bases: 9. Germline loops: CDR1 SGDLS, CDR2 YYNGEE. The CDR3 contains 17 residues. CDR3 in DNA: TGTGCCAGCAGCGTAGACCCCTTGGGGACAGCCTCCTACGAGCAGTACTTC. Translating gives CASSVDPLGTASYEQYF. Full variable domain (rest looked up from reference TRBV9 and TRBJ2-7): DSGVTQTPKHLITATGQRVTLRCSPRSGDLSVYWYQQSLDQGLQFLIQYYNGEERAKGNILERFSAQQFPDLHSELNLSSLELGDSALYFCASSVDPLGTASYEQYFGPGTRLTVT.

The rearrangement joins TRBV7-2 to TRBJ2-7; D gene ambiguous. Trimming stripped 1 base from V and 6 bases from J, with 7 bases between. The CDR3 has 12 amino acids. Germline loops: CDR1 SGHTA, CDR2 FQGNSA. The CDR3 is CASSLVAAEQYF. The CDR3 DNA reads as TGTGCCAGCAGCTTAGTAGCTGCCGAGCAGTACTTC.

The chain carries TRBV7-9 and TRBJ1-2; the D is unclear. The V end lost 4 bases, the J end lost 8 bases, and 20 bases lay between the germline ends. Germline CDR1 SEHNR, CDR2 FQNEAQ (reference sequence). The CDR3 has 15 amino acids. The CDR3 nucleotides read TGTGCCAGCAGCTCCTATATACCTCTTTTTAGAGGCTACACCTTC. Amino acids: CASSSYIPLFRGYTF.

This clone was detected only a few times. The gene calls are TRBV5-4 and TRBJ2-1, with 13 nucleotides matching TRBD2. The trim removed 4 bases at V and 0 bases at J, leaving 13 bases unmatched. The CDR3 runs to 20 residues. The V gene's germline CDR1 is SGHNT and CDR2 YYREEE (reference sequence). The CDR3 sequence is CASSRGPGTSGVSSYNEQFF. The CDR3 DNA follows: TGTGCCAGCAGCCGCGGCCCTGGGACTAGCGGGGTAAGCTCCTACAATGAGCAGTTCTTC.

The chain combines TRBV6-1 with TRBJ1-2, with a possible D match to TRBD1 (6 bases). CDR1 MNHNS and CDR2 SASEGT come from the germline V gene. The ends were cut back, 3 bases at V and 4 bases at J, with 12 bases in the middle. This CDR3 region has 14 residues. In nucleotides, the CDR3 is TGTGCCAGCAGTGACCGGACAGAGGCCTATGGCTACACCTTC. It encodes CASSDRTEAYGYTF.

This chain connects TRBV4-1 to TRBJ2-2, with 8 bases matching TRBD1. The CDR3 length is 15 residues. After removal of 3 bases from V and 5 bases from J, the junction contained 5 bases not matched to a gene. Germline CDR1 is MGHRA and CDR2 is YSYEKL. CDR3 residues: CASSQPRTGTGELFF. Written as DNA, the CDR3 is TGCGCCAGCAGCCAGCCTAGGACAGGGACCGGGGAGCTGTTTTTT.

CDR3 sequence (DNA): TGTGCCTGGAGTAAGGCAGGGGGAACTGAAGCTTTCTTT. It codes for CAWSKAGGTEAFF. This chain joins TRBV30 and TRBJ1-1; TRBD1 aligns across 7 bases. Germline assignment: CDR1 GTSNPN and CDR2 SVGIG (reference sequence). This CDR3 is 13 amino acids long. Trimming cost V 2 bases and J 5 bases; bases outside gene matches: 5.

The chain combines TRBV6-5 with TRBJ1-4; 8 bases fit TRBD1. The trim removed 8 bases at V and 8 bases at J, leaving 7 bases unmatched. The CDR3 covers 13 residues. Germline CDR1 reads MNHEY; CDR2 reads SVGAGI. CDR3 DNA: TGTGCCAGCGAGGACGGGACAGGCGAAAAACTGTTTTTT. Amino acid sequence: CASEDGTGEKLFF.

The V and J genes are TRBV6-5 and TRBJ2-5; 7 nucleotides line up with TRBD1. V lost 6 bases and J lost 1; bases outside the gene matches: 5. Germline V CDR1 and CDR2: MNHEY, SVGAGI. The CDR3 has 14 amino acids. CDR3 in DNA: TGTGCCAGCAGGGTCGGGACAGCCCAAGAGACCCAGTACTTC. This codes for CASRVGTAQETQYF.

The V gene is TRBV7-6, the J gene TRBJ2-2; 7 bases are a match to TRBD1. This CDR3 is built from 15 residues. Germline CDR1 reads SGHVS; CDR2 reads FNYEAQ. V shed 4 bases, J shed 4 bases, and the junction held 6 bases outside the gene matches. The CDR3 sequence is CASSSRQGPTGELFF. The CDR3 DNA reads TGTGCCAGCAGCTCACGACAGGGCCCCACCGGGGAGCTGTTTTTT.

V gene TRBV7-2 combines with J gene TRBJ2-3; 7 bases line up with TRBD2. Germline-derived CDR1 and CDR2 are SGHTA and FQGNSA. J lost 3 bases, V lost 2 bases, and 2 bases had no gene match. The CDR3 is made up of 14 amino acids. The CDR3 DNA is TGTGCCAGCAGCTTATCGGGGGGTACAGATACGCAGTATTTT. Protein: CASSLSGGTDTQYF.

The genes are TRBV7-3 and TRBJ1-6, with D possibly TRBD1 on 5 matching bases. The CDR3 spans 13 residues. V gave up 2 bases and J gave up 8 bases, with 7 bases separating them. Per the germline V gene, CDR1 is SGHTA and CDR2 is FQGTGA. CDR3 loop: CASSLSRDSPLHF. CDR3 sequence (DNA): TGTGCCAGCAGCTTATCCAGGGATTCACCCCTCCACTTT.

V usage is TRBV29-1 and J usage is TRBJ2-7, with TRBD1 matching over 8 bases. The germline V gene encodes CDR1 SQVTM and CDR2 ANQGSEA. This CDR3 spans 12 amino acids. V lost 6 bases and J lost 5; bases outside the gene matches: 6. The CDR3 DNA reads as TGCAGCGTCCGGACAGGGCCCAACGAGCAGTACTTC. Its protein is CSVRTGPNEQYF.